This TCR beta chain comes out of a study of shared clonotypes between healthy human individuals. Study results and limitations: An anticipated effect of sequencing depth on clonotype sharing among donors was recognized. Non-shared clonotypes were found to have lower generation probabilities than the clonotypes that were shared by all four of the sorted-subset donors.

As to this clone: The antigen remains undetermined.

Free of recent acute infections or vaccinations, the donors were healthy HIV-negative adults. Only Caucasian adults living in Nashville, Tennessee made up the donor group. Unmatched junction bases numbered 15, after V lost 7 bases and J lost 5 bases. The CDR3 sequence is 16 residues long. Germline assignment: CDR1 SNHLY and CDR2 FYNNEI. TCRdb's table, derived via immunoSEQ multiplex PCR, lists solely in-frame clones and lacks some. The sample comprises about 1.1 million clones, roughly 80% of which are singletons, and more than 0.85% rests with the top ten. The specimen was memory CD4+ T cells from PBMCs. Subset described: CD45RA-negative fraction. The receptor was derived from a young man in good health. Some clones in this sample may be carry-over from other donors' samples. The gene calls are TRBV2 and TRBJ2-5; 8 bases agree with TRBD2. In DNA form, the CDR3 reads TGTGCCAGCACCCAGGAAACGGGAGGGCAGGGGGAGACCCAGTACTTC. Protein product: CASTQETGGQGETQYF.